The T cell receptor beta chain described here comes from a study of shared clonotypes between healthy human individuals. Study in general: Donors had three CD4 naive, three CD4 memory, two CD8 naive and one CD8 memory plate apiece. Study conclusions and caveats: Sharing across four donors was highest in naive CD4 (around 5%) and lowest in memory CD8 (0.4%). Naive subsets generally exceeded memory subsets in estimated richness. Few donors limited the genetic and exposure-history diversity represented.

Comments on this clone: The antigen is not known.

CDR1 and CDR2 (germline): SEHNR, FQNEAQ (reference sequence). This CDR3 has 13 amino acids. V shed 5 bases and J shed 6 bases, with 14 bases lying between them. Using immunoSEQ multiplex PCR, the repertoire was profiled, and TCRdb retains in-frame clones only, with some absent. This sample yields about 2.5 million clones, of which 92% are seen a single time; around 0.38% belongs to the top ten. The chain couples TRBV7-9 to TRBJ2-7; a possible D gene is TRBD2 (6 bases). The origin of this receptor is a man aged 18 to 29 in good health. Some clones in this sample may be carry-over from other donors' samples. Sequenced sample: naive CD4+ T cells from PBMCs. Subset: CD45RA+ positively selected. The CDR3 DNA reads TGTGCCAGCAGCGGTAGCGGCCATTCCGAGCAGTACTTC. Its protein is CASSGSGHSEQYF.